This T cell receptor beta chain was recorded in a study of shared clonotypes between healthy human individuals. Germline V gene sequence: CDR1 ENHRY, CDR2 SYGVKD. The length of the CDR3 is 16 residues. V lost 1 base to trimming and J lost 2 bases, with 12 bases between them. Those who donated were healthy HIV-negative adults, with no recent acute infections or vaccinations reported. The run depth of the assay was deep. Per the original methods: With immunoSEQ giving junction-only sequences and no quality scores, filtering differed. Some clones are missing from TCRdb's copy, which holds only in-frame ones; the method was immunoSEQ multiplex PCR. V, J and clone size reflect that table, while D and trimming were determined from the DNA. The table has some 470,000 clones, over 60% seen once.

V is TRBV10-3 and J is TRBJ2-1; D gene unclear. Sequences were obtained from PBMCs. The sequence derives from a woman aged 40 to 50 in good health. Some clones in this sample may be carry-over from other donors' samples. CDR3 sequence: CAISEYSRGTYNEQFF. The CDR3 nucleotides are TGTGCCATCAGTGAGTACTCTCGTGGCACCTACAATGAGCAGTTCTTC.